Below, 24 T cell receptor beta chains from the same sample are listed, as sequenced in a study of Ad26.COV2.S vaccination and SARS-CoV-2 variants. Documented treatment: 19 received Ad26.COV2.S at low or high dose, single or two shots; five or six received placebo; per-sample allocation not given. Each sample was drawn 63 days after the first injection (of vaccine or placebo). TCRdb's copy holds only in-frame clones and misses some; the assay was immunoSEQ multiplex PCR. The data contain over 400,000 clones, 75% to 90% of them singletons. The sample was peripheral blood, taken in a trial of Ad26.COV2.S vaccine versus placebo. The receptors here all came from a person aged 18 to 59 who received the Ad26.COV2.S COVID-19 vaccine or a placebo.

V and J are TRBV15 and TRBJ1-2, with unresolved D. V lost 5 bases and J lost 1, with 5 bases in between. Germline lookup yields CDR1 LNHNV and CDR2 YYDKDF (reference sequence). There are 12 residues in the CDR3. CDR3: CATSEGNYGYTF. Here the CDR3 DNA reads TGTGCCACCAGCGAAGGTAACTATGGCTACACCTTC.

The chain uses TRBV2 and TRBJ2-5; D gene ambiguous. There are 14 residues in the CDR3. CDR1 and CDR2 from the germline V gene are SNHLY and FYNNEI. The V end was cut by 2 bases, the J end by 3 bases, with 10 bases between. In DNA, the CDR3 is TGTGCCAGCAGTGAACTAGTAGGGAAAGAGACCCAGTACTTC. Translated, it gives CASSELVGKETQYF.

This rearrangement joins TRBV20-1 to TRBJ2-4; the D gene is possibly TRBD2 (5 bases). This CDR3 region has 15 residues. The V and J ends lost 3 bases and 0 bases respectively, with 12 bases between them. Germline V gene lookup returns CDR1 DFQATT and CDR2 SNEGSKA (reference sequence). DNA of the CDR3: TGCAGTGCTAGTGAGGCGGGCCTAGCCAAAAACATTCAGTACTTC. It codes for CSASEAGLAKNIQYF.

This clone was seen only once. J is TRBJ2-2 and V is TRBV5-1; D is undetermined. With 6 bases removed from V and 5 bases from J, the gap between germline ends came to 17 bases. In germline, CDR1 is SGHRS, CDR2 YFSETQ. The CDR3 is made up of 15 amino acids. CDR3 loop: CASIPSDVGTGELFF. In DNA, the CDR3 is TGCGCCAGCATCCCCTCGGACGTAGGAACCGGGGAGCTGTTTTTT.

The CDR3 DNA reads TGTGCCAGTAGTCCTTTACACAGCCAAGAGACCCAGTACTTC. Its translation: CASSPLHSQETQYF. The rearrangement uses TRBV19 and TRBJ2-5; D uncertain. This CDR3 has 14 residues. The germline CDR1 and CDR2 sequences are LNHDA and SQIVND (reference sequence). Between the trimmed V and J ends, which lost 5 bases and 1 base, there was a span of 11 bases.

The chain joins TRBV7-8 to TRBJ2-3; TRBD2 matches at 11 bases. The CDR3 runs 21 residues. From germline, CDR1 is SGHVS and CDR2 FQNEAQ. V shed 4 bases and J 3 bases; nucleotides not matched to a gene: 21. The CDR3 region has the DNA TGTGCCAGCAGCTCCGGGACTAGCGGAACTCCAACCCAACCTATGACAGATACGCAGTATTTT. Translating it yields CASSSGTSGTPTQPMTDTQYF.

The chain has TRBV15 and TRBJ1-4; the D gene is possibly TRBD1 (5 bases). The length of the CDR3 is 15 residues. V gave up 0 bases and J gave up 8 bases, with 13 bases separating them. The germline gives CDR1 LNHNV, CDR2 YYDKDF (reference sequence). The CDR3: CATSRDGSGSEKLFF. The CDR3 DNA follows: TGTGCCACCAGCAGAGATGGGTCAGGGAGCGAAAAACTGTTTTTT.

V usage is TRBV19 and J usage is TRBJ1-4; 7 nucleotides agree with TRBD1. The CDR3 runs 15 residues. From germline, CDR1 is LNHDA and CDR2 SQIVND (reference sequence). V lost 7 bases to trimming and J lost 5 bases; unmatched junction nucleotides: 10. CDR3 protein: CASTQVQGLNEKLFF. DNA for the CDR3: TGTGCCAGTACTCAGGTACAGGGGCTAAATGAAAAACTGTTTTTT.

This clone has more than one count but fewer than ten. The chain links TRBV15 to TRBJ1-5, with 8 bases matching TRBD1. The CDR3 consists of 15 residues. The V gene end was trimmed by 1 base and the J gene end by 2 bases; junction bases not matched to a gene: 1. Germline V gives CDR1 LNHNV, CDR2 YYDKDF (reference sequence). The CDR3 DNA is TGTGCCACCAGCAGAGCGACAGGGGGCAATCAGCCCCAGCATTTT. This codes for CATSRATGGNQPQHF.

The table lists this clone with a count of one. The V and J genes are TRBV12-3 or TRBV12-4 and TRBJ2-1, with D perhaps TRBD2 (6 bases). Trimming took off 5 bases at V and 3 bases at J, with 8 bases between the two ends. There are 13 residues in the CDR3. CDR3 sequence: CASSPDYYNEQFF. The CDR3, as DNA: TGTGCCAGCAGTCCGGACTACTACAATGAGCAGTTCTTC.

This chain connects TRBV5-1 to TRBJ2-5; no clear D. Trimming shortened V by 0 bases and J by 1 base, and 7 bases separated the two germline ends. The CDR3 covers 14 residues. Germline V gene sequence: CDR1 SGHRS, CDR2 YFSETQ. The DNA of the CDR3 is TGCGCCAGCAGCTTGGCTTCCCCCCAAGAGACCCAGTACTTC. Encoded protein: CASSLASPQETQYF. Filled out from reference TRBV5-1 and TRBJ2-5, the complete variable domain reads KAGVTQTPRYLIKTRGQQVTLSCSPISGHRSVSWYQQTPGQGLQFLFEYFSETQRNKGNFPGRFSGRQFSNSRSEMNVSTLELGDSALYLCASSLASPQETQYFGPGTRLLVL.

The chain combines TRBV3-1 (or the pseudogene TRBV3-2) with TRBJ2-3; no clear D gene. V was shortened by 5 bases and J by 5 bases, with 8 bases between the two germline ends. CDR1 is LGHDT, CDR2 YNNKEL, per germline (reference sequence). The CDR3 is 12 residues long. This CDR3 is CASSILRDTQYF. Here the CDR3 DNA reads TGTGCCAGCAGCATTCTGCGAGATACGCAGTATTTT.

The chain recombines TRBV24-1 with TRBJ2-7; D gene uncertain. With 9 bases removed from V and 5 bases from J, the gap between germline ends came to 16 bases. Germline loops: CDR1 KGHDR, CDR2 SFDVKD. This CDR3 has 13 residues. The CDR3 DNA is TGTGCCACCGCAGGACCGGGCGCTGACGAGCAGTACTTC. As protein: CATAGPGADEQYF.

About this clone: The sample has other DNA sequences that encode this CDR3 too. This chain joins TRBV30 and TRBJ1-1; D ambiguous. The CDR3 is 11 amino acids. V gave up 3 bases and J gave up 3 bases, with 5 bases separating them. Germline V gene lookup returns CDR1 GTSNPN and CDR2 SVGIG (reference sequence). The CDR3 bases are TGTGCCTGGAGCGATTACACTGAAGCTTTCTTT. It translates to CAWSDYTEAFF.

The chain is built from TRBV20-1 and TRBJ2-1, with D tentatively TRBD2 (6 bases). This CDR3 is built from 14 residues. V was shortened by 3 bases and J by 8 bases, with 17 bases between the two germline ends. The germline V gene has CDR1 DFQATT and CDR2 SNEGSKA (reference sequence). The CDR3 is CSASDGGNGDEQFF. For the CDR3, the DNA is TGCAGTGCTAGTGATGGGGGGAATGGGGATGAGCAGTTCTTC.

V is TRBV18 and J is TRBJ1-4; D is uncertain. This CDR3 spans 14 amino acids. V shed 3 bases and J shed 3 bases, with 8 bases lying between them. The V gene's germline CDR1 is KGHSH and CDR2 LQKENI. CDR3 loop: CASSPGRSNEKLFF. The CDR3 DNA follows: TGTGCCAGCTCACCCGGCCGATCTAATGAAAAACTGTTTTTT.

The chain combines TRBV19 with TRBJ1-5; 9 bases fit TRBD1. Germline V gene data show CDR1 as LNHDA and CDR2 as SQIVND (reference sequence). The J segment lost 3 bases and the V segment lost 4 bases, leaving 7 bases of the junction unmatched. This CDR3 comprises 16 residues. The CDR3 nucleotides read TGTGCCAGTAGTACGCCCGGGACAGGGTACAATCAGCCCCAGCATTTT. It yields the protein CASSTPGTGYNQPQHF.

The chain recombines TRBV7-2 with TRBJ1-4; D may be TRBD1 (5 bases). The CDR3 length is 15 residues. Trimming pared 5 bases from V and 4 bases from J, leaving 14 bases between. The germline gives CDR1 SGHTA, CDR2 FQGNSA. In nucleotides, the CDR3 is TGTGCCAGCAGCCCCGGCGGGGCGCATAATGAAAAACTGTTTTTT. As protein: CASSPGGAHNEKLFF.

In DNA, the CDR3 is TGTGCCAGCAGTTATCCCCTCCCAGGACTAACTGGGGATACGCAGTATTTT. It specifies CASSYPLPGLTGDTQYF. The chain links TRBV6-2 or TRBV6-3 to TRBJ2-3; D perhaps matches TRBD2 (6 bases). The germline V gene encodes CDR1 MNHEY and CDR2 SVGEGT. CDR3 size: 17 residues. V was pared by 3 bases and J by 6 bases, with 22 bases between.

J is TRBJ2-3 and V is TRBV7-9; D unclear. The CDR3 has 13 residues. V dropped 3 bases and J dropped 3 bases, with 7 bases sitting between them. Germline values: CDR1 SEHNR, CDR2 FQNEAQ (reference sequence). The CDR3 DNA reads TGTGCCAGCAGCTTTCCAATTACAGATACGCAGTATTTT. This sequence encodes CASSFPITDTQYF.

The chain links TRBV11-1 to TRBJ1-1, with D perhaps matching TRBD1 (5 bases). CDR3 length: 14 residues. The V gene's germline CDR1 is SGHAT and CDR2 FQDESV (reference sequence). V was clipped by 0 bases and J by 6 bases, with 11 bases between them. CDR3 protein: CASSLARRGSEAFF. The CDR3 coding sequence is TGTGCCAGCAGCTTAGCGCGGAGGGGTTCTGAAGCTTTCTTT.

The table lists this clone with a count of one. The V gene is TRBV24-1, the J gene TRBJ2-3; a weak D match, TRBD1 (6 bases). Germline V lookup: CDR1 KGHDR, CDR2 SFDVKD. Trimming pared 2 bases from V and 2 bases from J, leaving 7 bases between. The CDR3 has 14 residues. This CDR3 reads CATSDWDTTDTQYF. CDR3 nucleotides: TGTGCCACCAGTGATTGGGACACCACAGATACGCAGTATTTT.

J is TRBJ2-1 and V is TRBV13; possible D gene TRBD2, 6 bases. Germline V gene data show CDR1 as PRHDT and CDR2 as FYEKMQ (reference sequence). The CDR3 extends over 16 amino acids. V lost 5 bases, J lost 3 bases, and 17 bases lay in between. CDR3 residues: CASSQGREYGYNEQFF. In DNA, the CDR3 is TGTGCCAGCAGCCAGGGACGGGAGTATGGCTACAATGAGCAGTTCTTC.

V gene TRBV5-1 combines with J gene TRBJ2-5; 8 nucleotides align to TRBD2. Per the germline V gene, CDR1 is SGHRS and CDR2 is YFSETQ. After removal of 5 bases from V and 1 base from J, the junction contained 4 bases not matched to a gene. The CDR3 covers 14 residues. The CDR3 region has the DNA TGCGCCAGCAGGCGGGGGGAGACCCAAGAGACCCAGTACTTC. The encoded protein is CASRRGETQETQYF.